These T cell receptor beta chains were read from a single sample in a study of blood T cell repertoires in COVID-19. Clones were read by immunoSEQ multiplex PCR, and TCRdb kept only the in-frame ones, dropping some. The sample holds approximately 220,000 clones, approximately 90% seen once. Sequences were obtained from PBMCs or T cells enriched from blood (not recorded which). Source of these receptors: a man aged 30 to 39 who had recovered from COVID-19. CDR3s include the opening cysteine and the closing phenylalanine or tryptophan.

cdr3_aa: CSASRGGQDYNEQFF; j_call: TRBJ2-1; cdr3_length: 15; v_call: TRBV20-1
cdr3_aa: CASSQSGAGAYTEAFF; j_call: TRBJ1-1; cdr3_length: 16; v_call: TRBV14
cdr3_aa: CASSVGDRGSYGYTF; j_call: TRBJ1-2; cdr3_length: 15; v_call: TRBV9
cdr3_aa: CAWSVKSGIDRQYF; j_call: TRBJ2-7; cdr3_length: 14; v_call: TRBV30
cdr3_aa: CASSLGQGQQPQHF; j_call: TRBJ1-5; cdr3_length: 14; v_call: TRBV4-3
cdr3_aa: CASSLARGRTEAFF; j_call: TRBJ1-1; cdr3_length: 14; v_call: TRBV7-8
cdr3_aa: CAWSRWKGGSGANVLTF; j_call: TRBJ2-6; cdr3_length: 17; v_call: TRBV30
cdr3_aa: CASSQRTSGGSGELFF; j_call: TRBJ2-2; cdr3_length: 16; v_call: TRBV5-4
cdr3_aa: CASSPTLVGEAFF; j_call: TRBJ1-1; cdr3_length: 13; v_call: TRBV12-3/TRBV12-4
cdr3_aa: CASTPTGTNEKLFF; j_call: TRBJ1-4; cdr3_length: 14; v_call: TRBV21-1
cdr3_aa: CASSPGTGGNTIYF; j_call: TRBJ1-3; cdr3_length: 14; v_call: TRBV19
cdr3_aa: CSASGEAYGYTF; j_call: TRBJ1-2; cdr3_length: 12; v_call: TRBV20-1
cdr3_aa: CASSGEVNSGANVLTF; j_call: TRBJ2-6; cdr3_length: 16; v_call: TRBV2
cdr3_aa: CATSGQGDKKLFF; j_call: TRBJ1-4; cdr3_length: 13; v_call: TRBV24-1
cdr3_aa: CASSLSVTGKMYTGELFF; j_call: TRBJ2-2; cdr3_length: 18; v_call: TRBV7-9